The 18 T cell receptor beta chains below were found in one sample sequenced in a study of shared clonotypes between healthy human individuals. Clones were sequenced by immunoSEQ multiplex PCR, and TCRdb holds only the in-frame ones, with some missing. The repertoire holds approximately 1,000,000 clones, about 80% seen once, with 0.4% to 0.55% in the top ten. What was sequenced was memory CD4+ T cells from PBMCs. Subset here: CD45RA-negative fraction. The receptors stem from a man between 18 and 35 years old in good health. Some clones in this sample may be carry-over from other donors' samples.

J is TRBJ2-7 and V is TRBV29-1; 8 nucleotides agree with TRBD1. Trimming cost V 4 bases and J 3 bases; bases outside gene matches: 5. This CDR3 comprises 13 residues. Germline CDR1 and CDR2: SQVTM and ANQGSEA. CDR3: CSVGAGTGYEQYF. CDR3 in DNA: TGCAGCGTTGGGGCCGGGACAGGCTACGAGCAGTACTTC.

This chain joins TRBV29-1 and TRBJ2-7; 10 nucleotides agree with TRBD1. This CDR3 comprises 13 residues. The trim removed 8 bases at V and 5 bases at J, leaving 9 bases unmatched. From germline, CDR1 is SQVTM and CDR2 ANQGSEA. In DNA form, the CDR3 reads TGCAGCCACCGTGGGGACAGGGGAAACGAGCAGTACTTC. Protein: CSHRGDRGNEQYF.

Details on this clone: Compared with germline, one end of the junction differs, possibly owing to a read error. The identical CDR3 is also encoded by other nucleotide sequences in the sample. This chain links TRBV19 with TRBJ2-1, with 8 bases identical to TRBD1. Germline lookup yields CDR1 LNHDA and CDR2 SQIVND (reference sequence). CDR3 length: 15 residues. The CDR3 DNA reads as TGCCCTCAGAATGTAGTACAGGGGGTCCTCAATGAGCAGTTCTTC. Translated, it gives CPQNVVQGVLNEQFF.

CDR3 loop: CASSEVEGINGYTF. CDR3 nucleotides: TGTGCCAGCAGTGAGGTAGAAGGGATTAATGGCTACACCTTC. The chain recombines TRBV2 with TRBJ1-2; D unclear. V lost 3 bases to trimming and J lost 6 bases, with 14 bases between them. The CDR3 runs to 14 residues. Per the germline V gene, CDR1 is SNHLY and CDR2 is FYNNEI. The entire variable domain, with the rest obtained from reference TRBV2 and TRBJ1-2, is as follows: EPEVTQTPSHQVTQMGQEVILRCVPISNHLYFYWYRQILGQKVEFLVSFYNNEISEKSEIFDDQFSVERPDGSNFTLKIRSTKLEDSAMYFCASSEVEGINGYTFGSGTRLTVV.

The chain uses TRBV6-1 and TRBJ1-3, with D uncertain. In germline, CDR1 is MNHNS, CDR2 SASEGT. Trimming pared 4 bases from V and 0 bases from J, leaving 10 bases between. This CDR3 has 15 residues. The CDR3 sequence is CASSGSHHSGNTIYF. In nucleotides, the CDR3 is TGTGCCAGCAGTGGGAGCCATCACTCTGGAAACACCATATATTTT.

This clone has just a few counts. The gene calls are TRBV10-3 and TRBJ1-4; D gene ambiguous. Trimming took 4 bases from V and 4 from J, leaving 10 bases between them. The V gene's germline CDR1 is ENHRY and CDR2 SYGVKD. CDR3 length: 14 residues. Here the CDR3 reads CAISAADRNEKLFF. The CDR3 region has the DNA TGTGCCATCAGTGCGGCGGACCGTAATGAAAAACTGTTTTTT.

The chain uses TRBV2 and TRBJ2-1; 10 positions match TRBD1. Germline loops: CDR1 SNHLY, CDR2 FYNNEI. J gave up 8 bases and V 7 bases, and 8 bases lay outside the gene matches. This CDR3 contains 14 residues. CDR3: CASTLGTGEDEQFF. In DNA, the CDR3 is TGTGCCAGCACCCTGGGGACAGGGGAAGATGAGCAGTTCTTC.

The rearrangement uses TRBV30 and TRBJ1-1; possibly TRBD1 for D (5 bases). V was pared by 2 bases and J by 4 bases, with 11 bases between. Per the germline V gene, CDR1 is GTSNPN and CDR2 is SVGIG (reference sequence). The CDR3 runs 13 residues. CDR3 DNA sequence: TGTGCCTGGAGTCCCCGGGGGAGCACTGAAGCTTTCTTT. Translation: CAWSPRGSTEAFF.

This clone was detected ten times or more. The chain uses TRBV4-2 and TRBJ2-1, with unresolved D. Trimming took 8 bases from V and 6 from J, leaving 14 bases between them. Germline assignment: CDR1 LGHNA and CDR2 YNFKEQ. The CDR3 totals 13 residues. The DNA of the CDR3 is TGTGCCAGCTCTTCCGGGCCGAGCAATGAGCAGTTCTTC. This encodes CASSSGPSNEQFF.

This chain connects TRBV15 to TRBJ2-7; D unclear. V was pared by 1 base and J by 3 bases, with 7 bases between. This CDR3 has 13 amino acids. Germline CDR1 and CDR2: LNHNV and YYDKDF (reference sequence). The chain's CDR3 is CATSRVSGYEQYF. In DNA form, the CDR3 reads TGTGCCACCAGCAGAGTTTCCGGCTACGAGCAGTACTTC.

The gene calls are TRBV27 and TRBJ2-7, with D possibly TRBD1 on 5 matching bases. The V end lost 4 bases, the J end lost 0 bases, and 10 bases lay between the germline ends. The CDR3 has 14 amino acids. CDR1 is MNHEY, CDR2 SMNVEV, per germline (reference sequence). CDR3 sequence: CASSSTANSYEQYF. For the CDR3, the DNA is TGTGCCAGCAGTTCGACAGCAAACTCCTACGAGCAGTACTTC.

The gene calls are TRBV9 and TRBJ2-3; 13 bases map to TRBD2. Germline CDR1 SGDLS, CDR2 YYNGEE. The CDR3 contains 16 residues. V shed 3 bases, J shed 5 bases, and the junction held 6 bases outside the gene matches. CDR3: CASSGRLAGGGDTQYF. The CDR3, as DNA: TGTGCCAGCAGCGGGCGACTAGCGGGAGGAGGAGATACGCAGTATTTT.

This chain links TRBV4-1 with TRBJ2-1; D is uncertain. V was cut by 7 bases and J by 6 bases, with 10 bases left in between. The CDR3 runs to 12 residues. Germline CDR1 and CDR2: MGHRA and YSYEKL. CDR3 coding DNA: TGCGCCAGCATGCGGTCCGGCAATGAGCAGTTCTTC. It translates to CASMRSGNEQFF.

The CDR3 protein is CASSRLDYEQFF. DNA for the CDR3: TGCGCCAGCAGCCGACTAGACTATGAGCAGTTCTTC. The genes are TRBV5-1 and TRBJ2-1; TRBD2 is a possible D gene (6 bases). The germline gives CDR1 SGHRS, CDR2 YFSETQ. The length of the CDR3 is 12 residues. V lost 4 bases and J 8 bases, leaving 10 bases between the germline ends.

In the case of this clone: This may be a read error, as it is one base from a much larger clone. The chain is built from TRBV5-4 and TRBJ2-3, with D possibly being TRBD2 (5 bases). V was shortened by 5 bases and J by 5 bases, with 6 bases between the two germline ends. Germline-derived CDR1 and CDR2 are SGHNT and YYREEE (reference sequence). The CDR3 has 11 residues. The CDR3 here is CASSRGDTQYF. The CDR3 DNA sequence: TGTGCCAGCAGTCGGGGAGATACGCAGTATTTT.

With respect to this clone: This clone may be a read error of a much larger clone one base away. This sample includes further DNA sequences coding for the same CDR3. V gene TRBV28 combines with J gene TRBJ2-3; D ambiguous. Germline values: CDR1 MDHEN, CDR2 SYDVKM. The length of the CDR3 is 11 residues. V was trimmed by 1 base and J by 6 bases, leaving 2 bases between them. The CDR3 is CASSLSDTQYF. In DNA, the CDR3 is TGTGCCAGCAGTTTATCGGATACGCAGTATTTT.

This rearrangement joins TRBV7-2 to TRBJ2-7, with D possibly TRBD2 on 5 matching bases. CDR1 is SGHTA and CDR2 is FQGNSA in the germline V gene. Trimming left V 1 base short and J 3 bases short, with 10 bases between. CDR3 size: 14 residues. The CDR3 DNA reads TGTGCCAGCAGCTTAGACGGGATCAACTACGAGCAGTACTTC. Translation gives CASSLDGINYEQYF.

The chain combines TRBV19 with TRBJ1-6, with TRBD1 as a possible D gene (5 bases). With 2 bases removed from V and 5 bases from J, the gap between germline ends came to 13 bases. The CDR3 extends over 16 amino acids. Germline assignment: CDR1 LNHDA and CDR2 SQIVND (reference sequence). The chain's CDR3 is CASSISRTRNNSPLHF. CDR3 bases: TGTGCCAGTAGTATATCGCGGACAAGAAATAATTCACCCCTCCACTTT.